One and the same sample provided the 28 T cell receptor beta chains below, sequenced in a study of cytomegalovirus exposure and HLA in healthy donors. PCR used 60 Vbeta primers and 13 Jbeta primers. Profiled with immunoSEQ multiplex PCR; TCRdb holds only in-frame clones, not every one. The sample has about 160,000 clones; about 81% are singletons. What was sequenced was PBMCs. The receptors shown here come from a woman between 18 and 29 years old in good health and CMV-seronegative.

The CDR3 is CASSPWAGIYEQYF. CDR3 nucleotides: TGTGCCAGCAGTCCATGGGCAGGGATCTACGAGCAGTACTTC. The chain carries TRBV28 and TRBJ2-7; perhaps TRBD1 as D (5 bases). CDR3 length: 14 residues. V was clipped by 5 bases and J by 3 bases, with 14 bases between them. The germline gives CDR1 MDHEN, CDR2 SYDVKM.

The V gene is TRBV7-9, the J gene TRBJ2-3, with a tentative D call TRBD1 (5 bases). Germline assignment: CDR1 SEHNR and CDR2 FQNEAQ (reference sequence). CDR3 size: 12 residues. V lost 2 bases and J lost 6, with 6 bases in between. The CDR3 sequence is CASSLNRDTQYF. The CDR3 DNA reads as TGTGCCAGCAGCTTAAACAGGGATACGCAGTATTTT.

This clone was seen a handful of times. The gene calls are TRBV20-1 and TRBJ2-1; D is unresolved. The germline CDR1 and CDR2 sequences are DFQATT and SNEGSKA (reference sequence). There are 11 residues in the CDR3. Trimming cost V 6 bases and J 9 bases, with 12 bases left between them. DNA for the CDR3: TGCAGTGCCAGCGAAGTGTCTGAGCAGTTCTTC. Translated, it gives CSASEVSEQFF.

This chain joins TRBV6-1 and TRBJ1-1, with 7 bases aligning to TRBD1. Germline V gives CDR1 MNHNS, CDR2 SASEGT. The CDR3 is made up of 14 amino acids. V lost 1 base and J lost 7; bases outside the gene matches: 6. Here the CDR3 reads CASSEEGAIYEAFF. DNA for the CDR3: TGTGCCAGCAGTGAAGAGGGGGCGATATATGAAGCTTTCTTT.

The chain joins TRBV27 to TRBJ1-2; 7 bases map to TRBD1. Germline loops: CDR1 MNHEY, CDR2 SMNVEV (reference sequence). After removal of 5 bases from V and 6 bases from J, the junction contained 9 bases not matched to a gene. The CDR3 length is 14 residues. The CDR3 reads CASSGLQGWDGYTF. As DNA, the CDR3 is TGTGCCAGCAGTGGACTACAGGGGTGGGATGGCTACACCTTC.

In this sample, this clone turned up once. The chain joins TRBV27 to TRBJ2-3; 9 bases are shared with TRBD2. Germline V CDR1 and CDR2: MNHEY, SMNVEV (reference sequence). This CDR3 has 15 amino acids. V was clipped by 6 bases and J by 1 base; unmatched bases: 5. The CDR3 region is CASSRTSVRTDTQYF. The CDR3 nucleotides are TGTGCCAGCAGCCGGACTAGCGTCCGCACAGATACGCAGTATTTT.

The rearrangement uses TRBV11-2 and TRBJ2-2; D gene uncertain. This CDR3 spans 19 amino acids. Trimming removed 5 bases from V and 0 bases from J, with 22 bases in between. Germline V gene sequence: CDR1 SGHAT, CDR2 FQNNGV. In nucleotides, the CDR3 is TGTGCCAGCAGCGAAGACACGCTCTCCACTCTAACGAACACCGGGGAGCTGTTTTTT. Residues: CASSEDTLSTLTNTGELFF.

This rearrangement joins TRBV21-1 to TRBJ2-7; the table calls TRBD2, which could not be checked here. TRBV21-1 is termed a pseudogene. This CDR3 is 14 amino acids long. The DNA of the CDR3 is TGTGCCAGCAGCAAAATCCTCCGAACGAGAATAAGCGGGGTC. Translating it yields CASSKILRTRISGV.

This clone was seen a few times. The rearrangement uses TRBV5-1 and TRBJ1-5; a possible D gene is TRBD1 (6 bases). The CDR3 contains 15 residues. V lost 1 base to trimming and J lost 2 bases, with 10 bases between them. Germline-derived CDR1 and CDR2 are SGHRS and YFSETQ. The CDR3 sequence is CASSLTGSGNQPQHF. The CDR3 DNA reads as TGCGCCAGCAGCTTGACAGGGTCGGGCAATCAGCCCCAGCATTTT. Complete variable domain (other parts from reference TRBV5-1 and TRBJ1-5): KAGVTQTPRYLIKTRGQQVTLSCSPISGHRSVSWYQQTPGQGLQFLFEYFSETQRNKGNFPGRFSGRQFSNSRSEMNVSTLELGDSALYLCASSLTGSGNQPQHFGDGTRLSIL.

This chain links TRBV5-4 with TRBJ2-7; 9 positions match TRBD1. Germline CDR1 reads SGHNT; CDR2 reads YYREEE (reference sequence). V dropped 3 bases and J dropped 2; count of bases not matched to a gene: 6. CDR3 length equals 15 residues. DNA for the CDR3: TGTGCCAGCAGCTCCCTGGGGACAGGGCCCTACGAGCAGTACTTC. As protein: CASSSLGTGPYEQYF.

This clone came up once. The CDR3: CASSLGRGWTDTQYF. CDR3 nucleotides: TGTGCCAGCAGCTTAGGTAGGGGATGGACAGATACGCAGTATTTT. The V call is TRBV7-3, the J call TRBJ2-3, with D maybe TRBD1 (5 bases). The CDR3 consists of 15 residues. Germline assignment: CDR1 SGHTA and CDR2 FQGTGA. Trimming pared 2 bases from V and 3 bases from J, leaving 12 bases between.

J is TRBJ2-2 and V is TRBV5-1; the D gene is possibly TRBD2 (5 bases). The CDR3 covers 14 residues. The V gene's germline CDR1 is SGHRS and CDR2 YFSETQ. Trimming stripped 0 bases from V and 6 bases from J, with 9 bases between. Here the CDR3 reads CASSLELVSGELFF. CDR3 bases: TGCGCCAGCAGCTTGGAACTAGTCTCCGGGGAGCTGTTTTTT.

The rearrangement uses TRBV5-4 and TRBJ2-5, with a possible D match to TRBD2 (6 bases). There are 14 residues in the CDR3. Germline assignment: CDR1 SGHNT and CDR2 YYREEE (reference sequence). V was cut by 4 bases and J by 1 base, with 11 bases left in between. The CDR3 sequence is CASSRGLPQETQYF. CDR3 DNA: TGTGCCAGCAGCCGGGGACTCCCCCAAGAGACCCAGTACTTC.

The CDR3 region is CASSTSYSPLHF. CDR3 in DNA: TGTGCCAGCAGTACAAGTTACTCACCCCTCCACTTT. The J gene is TRBJ1-6, the V gene TRBV6-1; D remains ambiguous. The CDR3 runs 12 residues. V shed 5 bases and J shed 10 bases, with 9 bases lying between them. The germline CDR1 and CDR2 sequences are MNHNS and SASEGT.

The chain joins TRBV6-1 to TRBJ1-1; 8 positions agree with TRBD1. The CDR3 is 15 amino acids. Per germline, CDR1 MNHNS and CDR2 SASEGT. The ends lost 4 bases at V and 1 base at J; junction bases unmatched: 5. The CDR3 region has the DNA TGTGCCAGCAGTGCAGGGGGCGGCGGGAACACTGAAGCTTTCTTT. Amino acids: CASSAGGGGNTEAFF.

The chain employs TRBV5-1 and TRBJ1-1, with no clear D. The CDR3 runs to 14 residues. In germline, CDR1 is SGHRS, CDR2 YFSETQ. V was trimmed by 2 bases and J by 5 bases, leaving 13 bases between them. The CDR3 here is CASSFGDMGTEAFF. CDR3 nucleotides: TGCGCCAGCAGCTTCGGGGATATGGGGACTGAAGCTTTCTTT.

CDR3 nucleotides: TGTGCCAGCGGCCGCGGGACGGAGTATGGCTACACCTTC. Amino acid sequence: CASGRGTEYGYTF. The rearrangement links TRBV5-4 to TRBJ1-2; tentative D call: TRBD1 (5 bases). V was trimmed by 7 bases and J by 5 bases, leaving 15 bases between them. Germline V gives CDR1 SGHNT, CDR2 YYREEE (reference sequence). The CDR3 extends over 13 amino acids.

V is TRBV14 and J is TRBJ1-3, with unresolved D. Looked up from germline, CDR1 is SGHDN and CDR2 is FVKESK. The CDR3 consists of 16 residues. The V gene lost 2 bases and the J gene lost 0 bases, with 11 bases spanning the gap. The CDR3 sequence is CASSQHGAHSGNTIYF. The CDR3 bases are TGTGCCAGCAGCCAACACGGAGCCCACTCTGGAAACACCATATATTTT. The variable domain in full, with the rest retrieved from reference TRBV14 and TRBJ1-3, is EAGVTQFPSHSVIEKGQTVTLRCDPISGHDNLYWYRRVMGKEIKFLLHFVKESKQDESGMPNNRFLAERTGGTYSTLKVQPAELEDSGVYFCASSQHGAHSGNTIYFGEGSWLTVV.

The genes are TRBV10-3 and TRBJ2-3, with TRBD1 identical over 8 bases. This CDR3 spans 14 amino acids. V was pared by 8 bases and J by 6 bases, with 10 bases of the junction left unmatched. CDR1 and CDR2 (germline): ENHRY, SYGVKD. The CDR3, as DNA: TGTGCCATCTCCCGGACAGGGTTGGGGGATACGCAGTATTTT. This encodes CAISRTGLGDTQYF.

The rearrangement uses TRBV18 and TRBJ1-2; 9 nucleotides match TRBD1. The germline V gene has CDR1 KGHSH and CDR2 LQKENI. This CDR3 has 14 residues. V was clipped by 3 bases and J by 3 bases; unmatched bases: 2. The CDR3 coding sequence is TGTGCCAGCTCACCTGGGACAGGGCACTATGGCTACACCTTC. Translated, it gives CASSPGTGHYGYTF.

This clone appeared once. The rearrangement joins TRBV6-6 to TRBJ2-5; 10 bases fit TRBD1. The germline CDR1 and CDR2 sequences are MNHNY and SVGAGI (reference sequence). CDR3 size: 15 residues. The V and J ends lost 6 bases and 5 bases, in that order; junction bases with no gene match: 9. The DNA of the CDR3 is TGTGCCAGCAGGGGACCGGGACAGGGGACGGAGACCCAGTACTTC. It specifies CASRGPGQGTETQYF.

The chain couples TRBV7-8 to TRBJ2-5; 7 bases are a match to TRBD1. With the DNA end fitting TRBJ2-7 better, the J assignment may be wrong. This CDR3 region has 12 residues. Germline V gene data show CDR1 as SGHVS and CDR2 as FQNEAQ. CDR3 nucleotide sequence: TGTGCCAGCAGCTTATCAGGGGGCGAGCAGTACTTC. Translated: CASSLSGGEQYF.

A single count supports this clone. Other DNA sequences from this sample encode an identical CDR3 as well. J is TRBJ2-2 and V is TRBV18, with D hard to call. Germline V CDR1 and CDR2: KGHSH, LQKENI. V lost 3 bases, J lost 2 bases, and 7 bases lay in between. The CDR3 has 14 amino acids. CDR3 sequence (DNA): TGTGCCAGCTCACCTGGAGAAAACACCGGGGAGCTGTTTTTT. It encodes CASSPGENTGELFF.

This sequence joins TRBV5-1 and TRBJ1-6; D is ambiguous. V was trimmed by 1 base and J by 6 bases, leaving 8 bases between them. CDR3 length: 14 amino acids. Per the germline V gene, CDR1 is SGHRS and CDR2 is YFSETQ. The CDR3 sequence: CASSLTGVNSPLHF. The CDR3 region has the DNA TGCGCCAGCAGCTTGACCGGGGTTAATTCACCCCTCCACTTT. Drawing the rest from reference TRBV5-1 and TRBJ1-6, the complete variable domain is KAGVTQTPRYLIKTRGQQVTLSCSPISGHRSVSWYQQTPGQGLQFLFEYFSETQRNKGNFPGRFSGRQFSNSRSEMNVSTLELGDSALYLCASSLTGVNSPLHFGNGTRLTVT.

The chain carries TRBV15 and TRBJ2-7; D might be TRBD2 (6 bases). The germline V gene has CDR1 LNHNV and CDR2 YYDKDF (reference sequence). Trimming stripped 5 bases from V and 4 bases from J, with 15 bases between. The CDR3 has 14 residues. The CDR3 DNA sequence: TGTGCCACCAGCGGCCCGCGGGGCCTTTACGAGCAGTACTTC. Its translation: CATSGPRGLYEQYF.

This clone was counted a few times. This rearrangement joins TRBV5-6 to TRBJ1-2, with TRBD1 as a possible D gene (5 bases). The CDR3 sequence is 16 residues long. V lost 4 bases and J lost 6, with 22 bases in between. The germline V gene has CDR1 SGHDT and CDR2 YYEEEE. In nucleotides, the CDR3 is TGTGCCAGCAGCGACACCGATCGGCAGGGTCGGAATGGCTACACCTTC. Residues: CASSDTDRQGRNGYTF.

This sequence joins TRBV19 and TRBJ2-7; 9 bases align to TRBD1. The CDR3 is 17 residues long. With V trimmed by 0 bases and J by 3 bases, 9 bases remained unmatched. Germline lookup yields CDR1 LNHDA and CDR2 SQIVND (reference sequence). CDR3 coding DNA: TGTGCCAGTAGTATAGATCTGGGACAGGGACCCCGCTACGAGCAGTACTTC. It specifies CASSIDLGQGPRYEQYF.

The V gene is TRBV28, the J gene TRBJ2-6, with a tentative D call TRBD1 (5 bases). Per germline, CDR1 MDHEN and CDR2 SYDVKM. V dropped 2 bases and J dropped 2 bases, with 13 bases sitting between them. The CDR3 is 17 residues long. The CDR3 here is CASSLPQGMAGANVLTF. CDR3 in DNA: TGTGCCAGCAGTTTACCGCAGGGAATGGCTGGGGCCAACGTCCTGACTTTC.